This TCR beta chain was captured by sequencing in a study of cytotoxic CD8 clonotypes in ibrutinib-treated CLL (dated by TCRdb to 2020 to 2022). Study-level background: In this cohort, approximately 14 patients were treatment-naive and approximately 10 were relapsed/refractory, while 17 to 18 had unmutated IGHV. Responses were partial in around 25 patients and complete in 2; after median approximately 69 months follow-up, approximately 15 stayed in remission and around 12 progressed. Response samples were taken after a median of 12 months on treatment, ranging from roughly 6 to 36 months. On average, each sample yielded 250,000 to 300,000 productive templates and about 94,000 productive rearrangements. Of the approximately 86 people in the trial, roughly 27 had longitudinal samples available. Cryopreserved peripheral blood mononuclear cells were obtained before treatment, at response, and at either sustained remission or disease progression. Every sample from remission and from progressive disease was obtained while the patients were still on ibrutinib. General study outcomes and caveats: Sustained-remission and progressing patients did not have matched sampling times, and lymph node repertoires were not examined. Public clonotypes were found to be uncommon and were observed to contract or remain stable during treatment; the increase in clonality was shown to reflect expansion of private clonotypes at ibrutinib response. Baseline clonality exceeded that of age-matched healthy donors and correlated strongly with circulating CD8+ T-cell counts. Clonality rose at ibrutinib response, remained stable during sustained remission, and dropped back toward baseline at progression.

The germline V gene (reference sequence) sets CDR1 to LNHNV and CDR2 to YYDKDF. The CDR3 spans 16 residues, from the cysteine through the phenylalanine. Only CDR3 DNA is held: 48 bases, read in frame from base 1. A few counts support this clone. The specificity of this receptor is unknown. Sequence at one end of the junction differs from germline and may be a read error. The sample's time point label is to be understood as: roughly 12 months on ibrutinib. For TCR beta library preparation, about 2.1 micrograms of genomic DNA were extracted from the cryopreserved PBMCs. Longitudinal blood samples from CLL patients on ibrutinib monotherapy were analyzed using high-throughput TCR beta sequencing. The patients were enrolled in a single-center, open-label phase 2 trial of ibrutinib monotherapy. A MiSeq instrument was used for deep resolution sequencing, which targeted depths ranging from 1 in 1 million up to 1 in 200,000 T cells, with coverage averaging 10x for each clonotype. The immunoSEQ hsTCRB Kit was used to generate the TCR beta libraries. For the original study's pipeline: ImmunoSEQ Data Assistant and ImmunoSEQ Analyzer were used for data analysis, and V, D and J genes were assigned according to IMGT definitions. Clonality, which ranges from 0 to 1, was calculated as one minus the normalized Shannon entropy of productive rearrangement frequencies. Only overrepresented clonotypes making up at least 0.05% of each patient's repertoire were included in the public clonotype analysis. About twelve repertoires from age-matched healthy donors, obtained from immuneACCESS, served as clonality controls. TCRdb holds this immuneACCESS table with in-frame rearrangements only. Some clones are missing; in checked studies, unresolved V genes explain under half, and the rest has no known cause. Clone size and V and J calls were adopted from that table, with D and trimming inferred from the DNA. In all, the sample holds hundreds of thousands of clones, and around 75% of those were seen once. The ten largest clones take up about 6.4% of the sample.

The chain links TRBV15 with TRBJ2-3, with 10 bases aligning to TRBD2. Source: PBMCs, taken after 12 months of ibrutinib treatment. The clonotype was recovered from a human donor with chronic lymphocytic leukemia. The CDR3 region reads CATSGERGGSTDTQYF. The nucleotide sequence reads TGTGCCACCAGCGGAGAGCGGGGGGGTAGCACAGATACGCAGTATTTT.